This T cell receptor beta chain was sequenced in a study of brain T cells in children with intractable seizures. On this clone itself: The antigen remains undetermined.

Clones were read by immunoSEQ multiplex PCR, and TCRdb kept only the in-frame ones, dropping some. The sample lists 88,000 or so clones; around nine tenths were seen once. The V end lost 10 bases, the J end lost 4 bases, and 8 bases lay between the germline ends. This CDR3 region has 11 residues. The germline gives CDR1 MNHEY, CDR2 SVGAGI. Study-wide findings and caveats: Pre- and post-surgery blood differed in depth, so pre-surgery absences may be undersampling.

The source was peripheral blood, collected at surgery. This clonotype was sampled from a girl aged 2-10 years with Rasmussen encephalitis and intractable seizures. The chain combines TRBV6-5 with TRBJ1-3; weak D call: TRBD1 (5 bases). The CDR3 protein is CATRVGNTIYF. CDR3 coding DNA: TGTGCCACCAGGGTCGGAAACACCATATATTTT.